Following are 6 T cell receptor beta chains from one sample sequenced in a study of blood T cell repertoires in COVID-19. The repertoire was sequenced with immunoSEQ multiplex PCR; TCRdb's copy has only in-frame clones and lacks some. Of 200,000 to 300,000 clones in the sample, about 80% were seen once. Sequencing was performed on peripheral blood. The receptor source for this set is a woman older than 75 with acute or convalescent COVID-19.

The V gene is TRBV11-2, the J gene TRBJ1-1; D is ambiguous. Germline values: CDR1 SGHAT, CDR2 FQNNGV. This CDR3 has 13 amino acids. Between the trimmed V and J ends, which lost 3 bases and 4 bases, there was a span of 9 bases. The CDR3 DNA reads TGTGCCAGCAGCTTCGAGGAATTCACTGAAGCTTTCTTT. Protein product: CASSFEEFTEAFF. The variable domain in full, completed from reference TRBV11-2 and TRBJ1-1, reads EAGVAQSPRYKIIEKRQSVAFWCNPISGHATLYWYQQILGQGPKLLIQFQNNGVVDDSQLPKDRFSAERLKGVDSTLKIQPAKLEDSAVYLCASSFEEFTEAFFGQGTRLTVV.

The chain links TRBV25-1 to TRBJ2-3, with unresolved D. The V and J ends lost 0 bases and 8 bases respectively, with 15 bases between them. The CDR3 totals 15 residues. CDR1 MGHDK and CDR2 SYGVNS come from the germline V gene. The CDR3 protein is CASSEYSPPSGTQYF. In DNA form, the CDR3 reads TGTGCCAGCAGTGAATATAGCCCTCCTTCGGGTACGCAGTATTTT.

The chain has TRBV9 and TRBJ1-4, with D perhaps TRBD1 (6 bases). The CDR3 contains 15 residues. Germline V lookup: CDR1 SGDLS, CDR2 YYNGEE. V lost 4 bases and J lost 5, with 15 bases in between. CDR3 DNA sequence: TGTGCCAGCAGCCTTCGGGGGGGCTGGAATGAAAAACTGTTTTTT. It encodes CASSLRGGWNEKLFF.

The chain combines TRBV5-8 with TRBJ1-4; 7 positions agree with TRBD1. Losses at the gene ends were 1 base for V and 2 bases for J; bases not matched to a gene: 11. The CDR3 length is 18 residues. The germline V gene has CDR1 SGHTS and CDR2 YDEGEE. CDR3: CASSLLPQGGSTNEKLFF. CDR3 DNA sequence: TGTGCCAGCAGCTTGCTCCCCCAGGGGGGAAGCACTAATGAAAAACTGTTTTTT.

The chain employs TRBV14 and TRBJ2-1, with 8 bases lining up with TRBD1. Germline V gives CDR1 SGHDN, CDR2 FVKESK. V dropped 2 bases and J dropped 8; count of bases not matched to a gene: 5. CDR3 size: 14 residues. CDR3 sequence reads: CASSQRSGGDEQFF. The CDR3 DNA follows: TGTGCCAGCAGCCAACGGTCAGGGGGCGATGAGCAGTTCTTC.

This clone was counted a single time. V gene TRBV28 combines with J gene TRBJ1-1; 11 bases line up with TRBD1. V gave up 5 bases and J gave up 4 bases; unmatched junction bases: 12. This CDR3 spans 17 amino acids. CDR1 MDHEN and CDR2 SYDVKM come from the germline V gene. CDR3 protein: CASSPPGTGGRVTEAFF. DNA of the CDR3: TGTGCCAGCAGTCCTCCCGGGACAGGGGGGCGGGTCACTGAAGCTTTCTTT.